What follows describes a single T cell receptor (beta chain). Generated by immunoSEQ multiplex PCR, the TCRdb table keeps only in-frame clones and is missing some. This repertoire shows 76,000 or so clones, 75% to 95% found once; its top ten account for 0.25%. These data come from a study of technical replicates of blood from a handful of donors. V lost 2 bases and J 3 bases, leaving 14 bases between the germline ends. CDR3 length: 15 residues. Per the germline V gene, CDR1 is SGDLS and CDR2 is YYNGEE. Sequenced input: T cells isolated from PBMCs. The rearrangement uses TRBV9 and TRBJ1-2; weak D call: TRBD1 (5 bases). This receptor was obtained from a human donor in good health. CDR3: CASSVSDREYYGYTF. The DNA of the CDR3 is TGTGCCAGCAGCGTTTCTGACAGAGAGTACTATGGCTACACCTTC.